This record covers a single T cell receptor (beta chain). Generated by immunoSEQ multiplex PCR, the TCRdb table keeps only in-frame clones and is missing some. The sample includes tens of thousands of clones, about 90% of them seen just once. These data belong to a study of T cell changes during pregnancy in multiple sclerosis. V shed 5 bases and J shed 0 bases, with 11 bases lying between them. The CDR3 is made up of 15 amino acids. The germline CDR1 and CDR2 sequences are LNHDA and SQIVND (reference sequence). The gene calls are TRBV19 and TRBJ2-1; D is undetermined. The TCR was taken from a female donor with multiple sclerosis, enrolled in a pregnancy study. Sequencing was performed on peripheral blood, taken in the second trimester of pregnancy. The CDR3 DNA reads as TGTGCCAGTAGTCCGCGGCGAAGCTCCTACAATGAGCAGTTCTTC. Amino acids: CASSPRRSSYNEQFF.